One sample yielded the 16 T cell receptor beta chains listed below, sequenced in a study of blood T cell repertoires in COVID-19. Repertoires were generated with immunoSEQ multiplex PCR, while TCRdb's copy carries only in-frame clones and drops some. The sample lists a few hundred thousand clones, 70% to 90% seen once, with about 0.7% in the top ten. Sample: peripheral blood. The receptors here all came from a human donor in a cohort sampled during active COVID-19.

This clone was detected a few times. This chain joins TRBV25-1 and TRBJ2-5; D remains unclear. From germline, CDR1 is MGHDK and CDR2 SYGVNS. V was shortened by 3 bases and J by 2 bases, with 10 bases between the two germline ends. The CDR3 loop spans 14 amino acids. This CDR3 reads CASSDHLTQETQYF. Here the CDR3 DNA reads TGTGCCAGCAGTGACCACCTGACTCAAGAGACCCAGTACTTC.

The gene calls are TRBV25-1 and TRBJ2-6; D possibly corresponds to TRBD1 (5 bases). The V end lost 0 bases, the J end lost 4 bases, and 13 bases lay between the germline ends. CDR1 MGHDK and CDR2 SYGVNS come from the germline V gene. The CDR3 contains 17 residues. CDR3 nucleotides: TGTGCCAGCAGTGAATACAAGGGGCTGGAAGGGGCCAACGTCCTGACTTTC. Translating gives CASSEYKGLEGANVLTF.

The V and J genes are TRBV6-5 and TRBJ2-7; 8 bases are a match to TRBD2. The CDR3 extends over 15 amino acids. CDR1 MNHEY and CDR2 SVGAGI come from the germline V gene. V shed 6 bases, J shed 1 base, and the junction held 8 bases outside the gene matches. DNA for the CDR3: TGTGCCAGCAGACAAACTAGCGGCCTGTCCTACGAGCAGTACTTC. This translates into CASRQTSGLSYEQYF.

This chain joins TRBV7-2 and TRBJ2-7; TRBD1 might be the D (6 bases). The V and J ends lost 1 base and 6 bases respectively, with 10 bases between them. Germline assignment: CDR1 SGHTA and CDR2 FQGNSA. The CDR3 is made up of 13 amino acids. Here the CDR3 reads CASSLGGGAEQYF. For the CDR3, the DNA is TGTGCCAGCAGCTTAGGAGGGGGTGCCGAGCAGTACTTC. The variable domain in full, with the rest retrieved from reference TRBV7-2 and TRBJ2-7, is GAGVSQSPSNKVTEKGKDVELRCDPISGHTALYWYRQSLGQGLEFLIYFQGNSAPDKSGLPSDRFSAERTGGSVSTLTIQRTQQEDSAVYLCASSLGGGAEQYFGPGTRLTVT.

This clone was seen only once. V and J are TRBV27 and TRBJ1-4, with a tentative D call TRBD1 (5 bases). Germline values: CDR1 MNHEY, CDR2 SMNVEV (reference sequence). This CDR3 comprises 15 residues. V was shortened by 9 bases and J by 2 bases, with 16 bases between the two germline ends. Here the CDR3 reads CASRGRGGTNEKLFF. In DNA form, the CDR3 reads TGTGCCAGTCGTGGTCGGGGGGGGACTAATGAAAAACTGTTTTTT.

The chain carries TRBV10-2 and TRBJ2-4; 8 nucleotides match TRBD1. The trim removed 6 bases at V and 0 bases at J, leaving 7 bases unmatched. The CDR3 contains 16 residues. Per the germline V gene, CDR1 is WSHSY and CDR2 is SAAADI. CDR3 residues: CASRETGGLAKNIQYF. The CDR3 DNA sequence: TGCGCCAGCAGAGAAACAGGGGGACTAGCCAAAAACATTCAGTACTTC.

The V gene is TRBV6-5, the J gene TRBJ1-2, with 10 nucleotides matching TRBD1. Per germline, CDR1 MNHEY and CDR2 SVGAGI. The CDR3 sequence is 14 residues long. With V trimmed by 4 bases and J by 6 bases, 5 bases remained unmatched. CDR3 DNA: TGTGCCAGCAGTTCTAATGACAGGGGGCATGGCTACACCTTC. The encoded protein is CASSSNDRGHGYTF.

V and J are TRBV4-3 and TRBJ2-2; no firm D call. CDR3 size: 14 residues. Germline V gene lookup returns CDR1 LGHNA and CDR2 YSLEER. V was trimmed by 0 bases and J by 6 bases, leaving 8 bases between them. In DNA, the CDR3 is TGCGCCAGCAGCCAAGATGAGACTGCCGGGGAGCTGTTTTTT. Translated: CASSQDETAGELFF.

CDR3 sequence reads: CASSLGTVDEAFF. The CDR3 DNA reads as TGCGCCAGCAGCTTGGGGACAGTTGATGAAGCTTTCTTT. The chain links TRBV5-1 to TRBJ1-1, with a possible D match to TRBD1 (6 bases). Germline V lookup: CDR1 SGHRS, CDR2 YFSETQ. V was pared by 0 bases and J by 7 bases, with 10 bases between. CDR3 length: 13 residues.

The rearrangement uses TRBV30 and TRBJ2-7; TRBD1 agrees at 11 bases. V was pared by 1 base and J by 0 bases, with 2 bases of the junction left unmatched. The CDR3 length is 15 residues. Germline loops: CDR1 GTSNPN, CDR2 SVGIG (reference sequence). CDR3 nucleotide sequence: TGTGCCTGGAGTGCGGACAGGGGGCCCTCCTACGAGCAGTACTTC. Translating it yields CAWSADRGPSYEQYF.

The V call is TRBV4-2, the J call TRBJ1-4; 7 bases align to TRBD1. Germline V CDR1 and CDR2: LGHNA, YNFKEQ. There are 16 residues in the CDR3. With V trimmed by 3 bases and J by 5 bases, 9 bases remained unmatched. In DNA, the CDR3 is TGTGCCAGCAGCCAGCAGGCCGGGACAGAGAATGAAAAACTGTTTTTT. Protein sequence: CASSQQAGTENEKLFF.

This rearrangement joins TRBV7-2 to TRBJ1-6, with 10 bases matching TRBD1. Unmatched junction bases numbered 7, after V lost 5 bases and J lost 9 bases. Germline assignment: CDR1 SGHTA and CDR2 FQGNSA. The CDR3 loop spans 15 amino acids. CDR3 sequence reads: CASSLPTGGGSPLHF. CDR3 bases: TGTGCCAGCAGCCTACCGACAGGGGGCGGTTCACCCCTCCACTTT.

The chain uses TRBV5-4 and TRBJ1-1, with D tentatively TRBD1 (6 bases). Germline V gene data show CDR1 as SGHNT and CDR2 as YYREEE (reference sequence). The ends were cut back, 0 bases at V and 4 bases at J, with 13 bases in the middle. This CDR3 is 15 amino acids long. The CDR3 region is CASSLVGGGGTEAFF. As DNA, the CDR3 is TGTGCCAGCAGCTTGGTGGGGGGAGGGGGCACTGAAGCTTTCTTT. The full variable domain, its missing parts supplied by reference TRBV5-4 and TRBJ1-1, is ETGVTQSPTHLIKTRGQQVTLRCSSQSGHNTVSWYQQALGQGPQFIFQYYREEENGRGNFPPRFSGLQFPNYSSELNVNALELDDSALYLCASSLVGGGGTEAFFGQGTRLTVV.

This chain connects TRBV7-9 to TRBJ1-2; D is possibly TRBD1 (6 bases). V was pared by 5 bases and J by 7 bases, with 17 bases between. Germline CDR1 reads SEHNR; CDR2 reads FQNEAQ (reference sequence). The CDR3 runs to 14 residues. The CDR3, as DNA: TGTGCCAGCAGCCCCCGAACAGGGCTTAGTGGCTACACCTTC. Protein sequence: CASSPRTGLSGYTF.

This rearrangement joins TRBV7-8 to TRBJ2-7; no clear D gene. Trimming removed 1 base from V and 2 bases from J, with 9 bases in between. The CDR3 is 14 residues long. Germline CDR1 SGHVS, CDR2 FQNEAQ. Written as DNA, the CDR3 is TGTGCCAGCAGCTTAGTACGATCTACCTACGAGCAGTACTTC. Protein sequence: CASSLVRSTYEQYF.

The chain joins TRBV27 to TRBJ2-3, with D maybe TRBD2 (5 bases). V lost 6 bases to trimming and J lost 4 bases, with 20 bases between them. The CDR3 sequence is 16 residues long. Per the germline V gene, CDR1 is MNHEY and CDR2 is SMNVEV (reference sequence). The CDR3 DNA is TGTGCCAGCAGGAGGTTCTCGAGGGCAGGCGCAGATACGCAGTATTTT. It codes for CASRRFSRAGADTQYF.